This T cell receptor beta chain was sequenced in a study of tumor and adjacent non-tumor tissue in lung cancer. Study-level findings and limits: Tumor tissue had significantly higher TCR diversity than normal lung. Normal lung showed higher cumulative top 100 clone frequency than tumor.

The template was RNA from unsorted bulk tissue. As concerns this clonotype: Its antigen is still unknown.

A modified ARM-PCR protocol with three rounds of nested PCR amplified TCRbeta. TCRdb re-analysed the multiplex PCR reads in MiXCR, keeping a single row per CDR3 protein. Of some 120,000 distinct CDR3 sequences listed, roughly 64% are singletons. Material for sequencing was lung tumor tissue. This TCR derives from a man aged 25-45 years with non-small cell lung cancer.

CDR3 in DNA: TGTGCCAGCAAACTGGGGCATAGTTCCTACGAGCAGTACTTC. It is translated as CASKLGHSSYEQYF. This chain links TRBV11-2 with TRBJ2-7, with TRBD1 as a possible D gene (5 bases). This CDR3 has 14 residues. The V and J ends lost 7 bases and 1 base respectively, with 14 bases between them. Per the germline V gene, CDR1 is SGHAT and CDR2 is FQNNGV.